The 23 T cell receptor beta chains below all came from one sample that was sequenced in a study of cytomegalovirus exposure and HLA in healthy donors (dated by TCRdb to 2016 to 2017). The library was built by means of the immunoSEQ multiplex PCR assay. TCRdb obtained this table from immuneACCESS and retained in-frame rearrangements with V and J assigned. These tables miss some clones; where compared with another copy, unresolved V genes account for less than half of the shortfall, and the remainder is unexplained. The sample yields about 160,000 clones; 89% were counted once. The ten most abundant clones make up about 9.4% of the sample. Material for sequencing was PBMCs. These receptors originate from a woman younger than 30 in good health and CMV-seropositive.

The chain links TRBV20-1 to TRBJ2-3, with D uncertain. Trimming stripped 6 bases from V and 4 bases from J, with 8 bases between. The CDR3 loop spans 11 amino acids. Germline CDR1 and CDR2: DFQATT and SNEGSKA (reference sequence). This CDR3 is CSASLADTQYF. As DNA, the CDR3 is TGCAGTGCCAGCCTAGCAGATACGCAGTATTTT.

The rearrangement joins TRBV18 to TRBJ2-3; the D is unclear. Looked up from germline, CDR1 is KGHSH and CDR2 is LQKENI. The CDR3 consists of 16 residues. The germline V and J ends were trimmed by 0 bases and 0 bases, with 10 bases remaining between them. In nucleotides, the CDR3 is TGTGCCAGCTCACCACCCGGGTCTAGGAGCACAGATACGCAGTATTTT. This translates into CASSPPGSRSTDTQYF.

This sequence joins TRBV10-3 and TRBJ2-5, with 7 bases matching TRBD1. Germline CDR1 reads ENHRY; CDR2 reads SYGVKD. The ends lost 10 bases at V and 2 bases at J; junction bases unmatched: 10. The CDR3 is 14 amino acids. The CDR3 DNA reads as TGTGCCACCACAAAGGACAGGATGCAAGAGACCCAGTACTTC. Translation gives CATTKDRMQETQYF.

CDR3 amino acids: CASSQDETGGYEQYF. CDR3 nucleotide sequence: TGCGCCAGCAGCCAAGATGAGACAGGGGGGTACGAGCAGTACTTC. The chain couples TRBV4-3 to TRBJ2-7; 9 nucleotides align to TRBD1. Unmatched junction bases numbered 4, after V lost 0 bases and J lost 4 bases. The germline V gene encodes CDR1 LGHNA and CDR2 YSLEER. The CDR3 spans 15 residues.

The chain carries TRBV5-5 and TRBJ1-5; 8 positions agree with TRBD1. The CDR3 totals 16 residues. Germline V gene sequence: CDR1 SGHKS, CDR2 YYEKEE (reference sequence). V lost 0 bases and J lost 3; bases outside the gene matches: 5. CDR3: CASSLGQGSDNQPQHF. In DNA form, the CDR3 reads TGTGCCAGCAGCTTGGGACAGGGGAGTGACAATCAGCCCCAGCATTTT. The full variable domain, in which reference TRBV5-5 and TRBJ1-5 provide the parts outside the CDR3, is DAGVTQSPTHLIKTRGQQVTLRCSPISGHKSVSWYQQVLGQGPQFIFQYYEKEERGRGNFPDRFSARQFPNYSSELNVNALLLGDSALYLCASSLGQGSDNQPQHFGDGTRLSIL.

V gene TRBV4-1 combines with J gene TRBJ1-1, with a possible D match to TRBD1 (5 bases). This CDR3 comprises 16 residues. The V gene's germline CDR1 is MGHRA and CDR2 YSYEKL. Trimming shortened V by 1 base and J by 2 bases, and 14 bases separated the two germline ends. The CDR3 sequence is CASSQVPLDRNTEAFF. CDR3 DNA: TGCGCCAGCAGCCAAGTCCCCCTAGACAGAAACACTGAAGCTTTCTTT.

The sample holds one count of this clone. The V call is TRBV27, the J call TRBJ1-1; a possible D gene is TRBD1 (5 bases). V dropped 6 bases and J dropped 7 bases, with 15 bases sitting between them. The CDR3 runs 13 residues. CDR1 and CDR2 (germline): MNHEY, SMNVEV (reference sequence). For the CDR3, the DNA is TGTGCCAGCAGCGACCCGACAGAAAATGAAGCTTTCTTT. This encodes CASSDPTENEAFF.

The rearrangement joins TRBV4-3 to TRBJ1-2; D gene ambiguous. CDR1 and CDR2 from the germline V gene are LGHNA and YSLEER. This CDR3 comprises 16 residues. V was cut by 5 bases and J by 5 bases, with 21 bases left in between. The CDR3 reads CASSEVPGVLEYGYTF. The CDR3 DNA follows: TGCGCCAGCAGCGAAGTCCCCGGGGTTCTGGAGTATGGCTACACCTTC.

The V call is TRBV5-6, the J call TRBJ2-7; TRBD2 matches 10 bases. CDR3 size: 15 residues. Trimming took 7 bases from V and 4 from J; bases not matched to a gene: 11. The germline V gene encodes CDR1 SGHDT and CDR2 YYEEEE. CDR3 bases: TGTGCCAGCGCGGGTGATAGCGGGAGGAGATACGAGCAGTACTTC. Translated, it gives CASAGDSGRRYEQYF. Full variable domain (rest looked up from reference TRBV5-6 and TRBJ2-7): DAGVTQSPTHLIKTRGQQVTLRCSPKSGHDTVSWYQQALGQGPQFIFQYYEEEERQRGNFPDRFSGHQFPNYSSELNVNALLLGDSALYLCASAGDSGRRYEQYFGPGTRLTVT.

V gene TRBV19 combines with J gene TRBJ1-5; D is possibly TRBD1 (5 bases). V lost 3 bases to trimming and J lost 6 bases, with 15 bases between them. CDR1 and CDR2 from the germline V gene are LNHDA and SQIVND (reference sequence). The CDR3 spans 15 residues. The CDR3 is CASSIEGAQRQPQHF. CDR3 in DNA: TGTGCCAGTAGTATTGAAGGGGCGCAACGTCAGCCCCAGCATTTT.

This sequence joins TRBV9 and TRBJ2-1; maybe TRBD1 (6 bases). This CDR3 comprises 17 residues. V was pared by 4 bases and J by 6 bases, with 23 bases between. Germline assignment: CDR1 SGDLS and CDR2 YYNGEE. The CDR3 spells CASSSTTGRGFVNEQFF. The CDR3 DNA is TGTGCCAGCAGCTCTACGACGGGCAGGGGATTCGTCAATGAGCAGTTCTTC.

In DNA form, the CDR3 reads TGTGCCAGCAGCTCTCTAGGGACTAGGACCACAGATACGCAGTATTTT. The encoded protein is CASSSLGTRTTDTQYF. The chain recombines TRBV7-2 with TRBJ2-3; 8 nucleotides align to TRBD2. Germline CDR1 is SGHTA and CDR2 is FQGNSA. Losses at the gene ends were 4 bases for V and 2 bases for J; bases not matched to a gene: 8. The CDR3 runs 16 residues.

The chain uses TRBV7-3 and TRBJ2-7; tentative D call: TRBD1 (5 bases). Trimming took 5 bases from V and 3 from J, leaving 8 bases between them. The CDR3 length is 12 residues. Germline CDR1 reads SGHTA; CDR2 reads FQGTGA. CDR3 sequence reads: CASSARGYEQYF. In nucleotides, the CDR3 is TGTGCCAGCAGCGCAAGGGGCTACGAGCAGTACTTC.

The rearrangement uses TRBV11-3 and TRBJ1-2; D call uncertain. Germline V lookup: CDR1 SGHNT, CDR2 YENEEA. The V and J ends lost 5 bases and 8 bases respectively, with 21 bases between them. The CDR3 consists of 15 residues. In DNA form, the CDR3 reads TGTGCCAGCAGCCTAGGCGGCAGTTCTTTCTTCGGCTACACCTTC. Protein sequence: CASSLGGSSFFGYTF.

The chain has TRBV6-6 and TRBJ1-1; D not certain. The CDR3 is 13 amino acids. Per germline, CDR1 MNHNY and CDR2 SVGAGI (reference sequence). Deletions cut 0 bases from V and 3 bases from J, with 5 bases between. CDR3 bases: TGTGCCAGCAGTTACTCGCGGGACACTGAAGCTTTCTTT. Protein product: CASSYSRDTEAFF.

The CDR3 reads CASSEGGGGSQPQHF. The DNA for the CDR3 is TGTGCCAGCAGTGAAGGAGGGGGGGGCAGTCAGCCCCAGCATTTT. The chain has TRBV6-1 and TRBJ1-5, with a possible D match to TRBD1 (6 bases). Trimming stripped 1 base from V and 6 bases from J, with 13 bases between. Germline assignment: CDR1 MNHNS and CDR2 SASEGT. CDR3 length equals 15 residues.

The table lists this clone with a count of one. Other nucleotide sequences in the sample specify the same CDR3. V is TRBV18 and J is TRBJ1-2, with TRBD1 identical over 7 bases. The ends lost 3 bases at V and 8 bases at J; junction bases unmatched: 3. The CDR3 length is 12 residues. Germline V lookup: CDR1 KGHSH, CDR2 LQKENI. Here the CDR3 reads CASSPDRDGYTF. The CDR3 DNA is TGTGCCAGCTCACCCGACAGGGACGGCTACACCTTC.

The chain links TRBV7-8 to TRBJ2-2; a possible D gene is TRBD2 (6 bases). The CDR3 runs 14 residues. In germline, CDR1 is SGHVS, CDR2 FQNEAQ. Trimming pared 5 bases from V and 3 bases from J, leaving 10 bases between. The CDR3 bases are TGTGCCAGCAGCCCCCGGGAGTACACCGGGGAGCTGTTTTTT. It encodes CASSPREYTGELFF. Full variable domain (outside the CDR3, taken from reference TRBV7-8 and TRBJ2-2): GAGVSQSPRYKVAKRGQDVALRCDPISGHVSLFWYQQALGQGPEFLTYFQNEAQLDKSGLPSDRFFAERPEGSVSTLKIQRTQQEDSAVYLCASSPREYTGELFFGEGSRLTVL.

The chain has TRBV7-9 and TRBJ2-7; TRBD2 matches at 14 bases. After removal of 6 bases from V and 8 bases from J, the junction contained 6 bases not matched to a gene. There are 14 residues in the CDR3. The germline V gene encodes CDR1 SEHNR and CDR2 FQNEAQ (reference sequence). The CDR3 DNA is TGTGCCAGCAGAGGGGGGACTAGCGGGAGCCAGCAGTACTTC. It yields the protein CASRGGTSGSQQYF.

The CDR3 DNA follows: TGCGCCAGCATTCTTCCTAGCACAGATACGCAGTATTTT. As protein: CASILPSTDTQYF. This sequence joins TRBV10-2 and TRBJ2-3; D gene unclear. The V end lost 7 bases, the J end lost 0 bases, and 8 bases lay between the germline ends. Germline V CDR1 and CDR2: WSHSY, SAAADI. This CDR3 region has 13 residues.

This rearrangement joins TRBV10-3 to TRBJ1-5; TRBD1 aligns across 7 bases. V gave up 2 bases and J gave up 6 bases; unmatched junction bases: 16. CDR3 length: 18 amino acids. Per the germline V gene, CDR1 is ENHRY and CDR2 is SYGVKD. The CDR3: CAISEPSALRQGGQPQHF. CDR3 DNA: TGTGCCATCAGTGAGCCCTCCGCCCTCCGACAGGGAGGTCAGCCCCAGCATTTT.

CDR3 in DNA: TGTGCCAGCAGAGCTGAGGTCGGGGGGGAGCTGTTTTTT. This translates into CASRAEVGGELFF. This chain uses TRBV2 with TRBJ2-2; D not certain. The germline CDR1 and CDR2 sequences are SNHLY and FYNNEI. With 6 bases removed from V and 8 bases from J, the gap between germline ends came to 13 bases. The CDR3 covers 13 residues.

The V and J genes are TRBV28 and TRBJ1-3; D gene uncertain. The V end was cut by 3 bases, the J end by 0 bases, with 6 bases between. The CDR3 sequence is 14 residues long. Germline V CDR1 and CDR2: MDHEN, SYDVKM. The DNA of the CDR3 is TGTGCCAGCAGTTTCGGGGACTCTGGAAACACCATATATTTT. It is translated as CASSFGDSGNTIYF.